The 30 T cell receptor beta chains below were found in one sample sequenced in a study of CD8 T cells in ankylosing spondylitis. TCRdb re-called the 5' RACE reads through MiXCR, storing one row per CDR3 protein. Of some 100,000 distinct CDR3 sequences listed, around 8.3% are singletons. General observations from the study: Characteristic, it appeared, of ankylosing spondylitis blood was a TCR beta motif of eight highly homologous variants.

The antigens of these receptors remain unknown. Sequencing used blood, either unsorted or a sorted T cell fraction (not recorded which). The receptors shown here come from a male donor with ankylosing spondylitis.

The chain recombines TRBV30 with TRBJ2-7; D possibly matches TRBD1 or TRBD2 (5 bases each). This CDR3 region has 15 residues. Trimming took 3 bases from V and 4 from J, leaving 19 bases between them. The germline V gene has CDR1 GTSNPN and CDR2 SVGIG (reference sequence). The CDR3 spells CAWRGWRGELYEQYF. CDR3 DNA: TGTGCCTGGAGGGGTTGGAGAGGGGAATTATACGAGCAGTACTTC.

This clonotype was recorded many times. The genes are TRBV7-9 and TRBJ1-1, with a weak D call TRBD1 (6 bases). The V end was cut by 2 bases, the J end by 5 bases, with 12 bases between. The CDR3 consists of 14 residues. Germline loops: CDR1 SEHNR, CDR2 FQNEAQ (reference sequence). The CDR3 reads CASSLLTGQTEAFF. The CDR3 DNA follows: TGTGCCAGCAGCTTATTAACAGGGCAAACTGAAGCTTTCTTT.

The chain couples TRBV10-3 to TRBJ2-3; TRBD2 matches 7 bases. The ends lost 5 bases at V and 0 bases at J; junction bases unmatched: 5. The V gene's germline CDR1 is ENHRY and CDR2 SYGVKD. This CDR3 is built from 15 residues. CDR3 DNA: TGTGCCATCAGTTTTAGCGGGTCCAGCACAGATACGCAGTATTTT. Its translation: CAISFSGSSTDTQYF.

This clonotype was picked up a small number of times. The chain combines TRBV12-3 or TRBV12-4 with TRBJ2-2; D tentatively reads TRBD1 or TRBD2 (6 bases each). Trimming stripped 7 bases from V and 7 bases from J, with 13 bases between. The CDR3 contains 13 residues. CDR3 nucleotide sequence: TGTGCCAGCAAAGAAGGGGGGAGCGGGGAGCTGTTTTTT. Translated, it gives CASKEGGSGELFF.

This clonotype was observed a handful of times. V usage is TRBV12-3 or TRBV12-4 and J usage is TRBJ2-3, with D possibly being TRBD1 or TRBD2 (6 bases each). Trimming cost V 5 bases and J 3 bases, with 18 bases left between them. This CDR3 comprises 16 residues. Here the CDR3 DNA reads TGTGCCAGCAGTGCGCGGGACATACGATTGACAGATACGCAGTATTTT. As protein: CASSARDIRLTDTQYF.

This clonotype was picked up many times. V gene TRBV30 combines with J gene TRBJ1-5; the match to TRBD1 covers 7 bases. This CDR3 has 15 residues. Germline CDR1 and CDR2: GTSNPN and SVGIG (reference sequence). V shed 6 bases, J shed 1 base, and the junction held 9 bases outside the gene matches. In nucleotides, the CDR3 is TGTGCCTGCCTCTCGGAGGGGGCGAGCAATCAGCCCCAGCATTTT. Protein sequence: CACLSEGASNQPQHF. Complete variable domain (other parts from reference TRBV30 and TRBJ1-5): SQTIHQWPATLVQPVGSPLSLECTVEGTSNPNLYWYRQAAGRGLQLLFYSVGIGQISSEVPQNLSASRPQDRQFILSSKKLLLSDSGFYLCACLSEGASNQPQHFGDGTRLSIL.

This clonotype was counted many times. The chain is built from TRBV12-3 or TRBV12-4 and TRBJ1-5, with D hard to call. Between the trimmed V and J ends, which lost 4 bases and 11 bases, there was a span of 15 bases. CDR3 length: 13 amino acids. The CDR3 loop reads CASSSYGTWSQHF. The CDR3 DNA is TGTGCCAGCAGTTCATATGGAACCTGGTCCCAGCATTTT.

Many counts were recorded for this clonotype. The chain recombines TRBV5-6 with TRBJ1-1; D remains unclear. Deletions cut 3 bases from V and 1 base from J, with 16 bases between. The CDR3 extends over 16 amino acids. CDR1 and CDR2 (germline): SGHDT, YYEEEE. The CDR3 here is CASSWTLNLRNTEAFF. CDR3 DNA sequence: TGTGCCAGCAGCTGGACTCTCAACCTTAGGAACACTGAAGCTTTCTTT.

This clonotype was seen only a few times. V gene TRBV7-9 combines with J gene TRBJ2-2; D might be TRBD1 (5 bases). The V end was cut by 3 bases, the J end by 2 bases, with 13 bases between. CDR1 is SEHNR, CDR2 FQNEAQ, per germline (reference sequence). The CDR3 consists of 16 residues. Here the CDR3 reads CASSFLTTENTGELFF. Written as DNA, the CDR3 is TGTGCCAGCAGCTTTTTAACGACAGAAAACACCGGGGAGCTGTTTTTT.

This clonotype was detected ten times or more. The chain has TRBV7-9 and TRBJ1-5; a weak D match, TRBD1 (5 bases). With 6 bases removed from V and 1 base from J, the gap between germline ends came to 10 bases. This CDR3 is built from 14 residues. The V gene's germline CDR1 is SEHNR and CDR2 FQNEAQ (reference sequence). The CDR3 sequence is CASSSGGSNQPQHF. In DNA form, the CDR3 reads TGTGCCAGCAGTTCCGGGGGAAGCAATCAGCCCCAGCATTTT.

This chain connects TRBV20-1 to TRBJ2-3; no clear D. The J call may be mistaken, given a closer DNA end match to TRBJ1-5. Germline loops: CDR1 DFQATT, CDR2 SNEGSKA (reference sequence). CDR3 size: 18 residues. CDR3 residues: CSAPSAAGSGKLTDTQHF. CDR3 bases: TGCAGTGCTCCAAGCGCCGCCGGTAGCGGCAAACTCACAGATACGCAGCATTTT.

This clonotype was recorded many times. V gene TRBV29-1 combines with J gene TRBJ2-7; D uncertain. CDR1 is SQVTM and CDR2 is ANQGSEA in the germline V gene. V was pared by 4 bases and J by 1 base, with 14 bases between. The CDR3 sequence is 14 residues long. In nucleotides, the CDR3 is TGCAGCGTTGGTGGCGGAGAGATTTCCTACGAGCAGTACTTC. Its protein product is CSVGGGEISYEQYF.

This clonotype was seen more than once but under ten times. V is TRBV9 and J is TRBJ1-2; the D is unclear. The germline V and J ends were trimmed by 6 bases and 6 bases, with 9 bases remaining between them. The CDR3 extends over 11 amino acids. Germline values: CDR1 SGDLS, CDR2 YYNGEE. In nucleotides, the CDR3 is TGTGCCAGCAATGGGGTTGATGGCTACACCTTC. Translating gives CASNGVDGYTF.

CDR3 in amino acids: CASSPSGEGEQFF. CDR3 DNA sequence: TGTGCCAGCTCACCGAGCGGGGAAGGTGAGCAGTTCTTC. The V call is TRBV18, the J call TRBJ2-1; 7 bases line up with TRBD2. The CDR3 length is 13 residues. Germline CDR1 is KGHSH and CDR2 is LQKENI. V trimming: 3 bases; J trimming: 9 bases; junction bases outside the gene matches: 5.

This clonotype has ten or more counts. The gene calls are TRBV20-1 and TRBJ2-5; 9 positions match TRBD1. Germline V CDR1 and CDR2: DFQATT, SNEGSKA (reference sequence). With 1 base clipped from V and 4 bases from J, the junction kept 4 bases outside the gene matches. The CDR3 is made up of 14 amino acids. The CDR3 loop reads CSARGGDRVETQYF. CDR3 nucleotide sequence: TGCAGTGCTAGAGGGGGGGACAGGGTAGAGACCCAGTACTTC.

At least ten counts were recorded for this clonotype. The V call is TRBV20-1, the J call TRBJ2-3; TRBD2 is a possible D gene (5 bases). The V gene's germline CDR1 is DFQATT and CDR2 SNEGSKA (reference sequence). This CDR3 is built from 12 residues. V was trimmed by 2 bases and J by 4 bases, leaving 7 bases between them. The chain's CDR3 is CSARLGADTQYF. The CDR3 DNA is TGCAGTGCTAGACTCGGGGCAGATACGCAGTATTTT.

This clonotype was observed a few times. The rearrangement uses TRBV20-1 and TRBJ2-2; no reliable D call. Germline V gives CDR1 DFQATT, CDR2 SNEGSKA (reference sequence). This CDR3 is built from 15 residues. The ends were cut back, 6 bases at V and 4 bases at J, with 18 bases in the middle. CDR3 DNA: TGCAGTGCATCCGGCTCAGGCGGTTTCACCGGGGAGCTGTTTTTT. The encoded protein is CSASGSGGFTGELFF.

This clonotype is categorized as medium-sized. The V gene is TRBV30, the J gene TRBJ1-1; D gene ambiguous. CDR1 GTSNPN and CDR2 SVGIG come from the germline V gene (reference sequence). CDR3 length equals 14 residues. V shed 3 bases and J shed 1 base, with 12 bases lying between them. This CDR3 is CAWRLKLPNTEAFF. The CDR3 bases are TGTGCCTGGAGACTAAAGCTACCGAACACTGAAGCTTTCTTT.

This clonotype was found many times. The V gene is TRBV11-2, the J gene TRBJ1-3; D remains unclear. The CDR3 is 16 amino acids. Germline V CDR1 and CDR2: SGHAT, FQNNGV. The V and J ends lost 4 bases and 0 bases respectively, with 13 bases between them. The CDR3 DNA sequence: TGTGCCAGCAGCTACTGGCGGGGAGGCTCTGGAAACACCATATATTTT. Its translation is CASSYWRGGSGNTIYF.

This clonotype occurred a few times. This chain uses TRBV10-3 with TRBJ2-5; D possibly corresponds to TRBD1 (5 bases). The CDR3 sequence is 16 residues long. Trimming left V 3 bases short and J 0 bases short, with 14 bases between. Looked up from germline, CDR1 is ENHRY and CDR2 is SYGVKD. The CDR3 here is CAISDGRAADQETQYF. CDR3 bases: TGTGCCATCAGTGACGGCAGGGCGGCTGACCAAGAGACCCAGTACTTC.

This clonotype was seen many times. J is TRBJ2-5 and V is TRBV27, with D perhaps TRBD1 (6 bases). Trimming took off 4 bases at V and 1 base at J, with 16 bases between the two ends. The CDR3 is 16 amino acids. Germline V gene sequence: CDR1 MNHEY, CDR2 SMNVEV (reference sequence). The CDR3 coding sequence is TGTGCCAGCAGTTCCTTTGTAGGGGGACCCCAAGAGACCCAGTACTTC. Translated, it gives CASSSFVGGPQETQYF.

This clonotype was recorded a few times. This chain uses TRBV20-1 with TRBJ2-6, with 9 positions matching TRBD1. V was clipped by 1 base and J by 2 bases; unmatched bases: 3. The CDR3 length is 16 residues. Germline values: CDR1 DFQATT, CDR2 SNEGSKA (reference sequence). In nucleotides, the CDR3 is TGCAGTGCTAGAGTCAGGACAGGGGCTGGGGCCAACGTCCTGACTTTC. It specifies CSARVRTGAGANVLTF.

This clonotype has ten or more counts. CDR3 nucleotide sequence: TGTGCCAGCAGCTTAGTTGACGGGGCCACCGGGGAGCTGTTTTTT. Encoded protein: CASSLVDGATGELFF. The V gene is TRBV13, the J gene TRBJ2-2; D tentatively reads TRBD1 or TRBD2 (5 bases each). From germline, CDR1 is PRHDT and CDR2 FYEKMQ (reference sequence). There are 15 residues in the CDR3. Trimming took off 1 base at V and 4 bases at J, with 10 bases between the two ends.

This clonotype was seen a few times. J is TRBJ2-7 and V is TRBV7-8; the match to TRBD2 covers 12 bases. The CDR3 is made up of 16 amino acids. Germline CDR1 and CDR2: SGHVS and FQNEAQ. After removal of 5 bases from V and 2 bases from J, the junction contained 7 bases not matched to a gene. CDR3 region: CASSPPSGRVPYEQYF. The CDR3 nucleotides are TGTGCCAGCAGCCCCCCTAGCGGGAGGGTCCCCTACGAGCAGTACTTC. The full variable domain, in which reference TRBV7-8 and TRBJ2-7 provide the parts outside the CDR3, is GAGVSQSPRYKVAKRGQDVALRCDPISGHVSLFWYQQALGQGPEFLTYFQNEAQLDKSGLPSDRFFAERPEGSVSTLKIQRTQQEDSAVYLCASSPPSGRVPYEQYFGPGTRLTVT.

This clonotype has a count of ten or more. This sequence joins TRBV20-1 and TRBJ2-1; a weak D match, TRBD1 (7 bases). The CDR3 is made up of 14 amino acids. Germline V gives CDR1 DFQATT, CDR2 SNEGSKA (reference sequence). V was cut by 5 bases and J by 0 bases, with 11 bases left in between. The CDR3 DNA reads as TGCAGTGCTGGGGGGACAGTCTCCTACAATGAGCAGTTCTTC. Translated: CSAGGTVSYNEQFF.

The table lists this clonotype with a few counts. The rearrangement links TRBV11-2 to TRBJ2-7; 12 bases are a match to TRBD2. The CDR3 is 14 amino acids. The trim removed 5 bases at V and 6 bases at J, leaving 5 bases unmatched. CDR1 is SGHAT, CDR2 FQNNGV, per germline. CDR3 in DNA: TGTGCCAGCAGCCCTCCTAGCGGGAGGGGCGAGCAGTACTTC. The encoded protein is CASSPPSGRGEQYF. The full variable domain, rest sourced from reference TRBV11-2 and TRBJ2-7, is EAGVAQSPRYKIIEKRQSVAFWCNPISGHATLYWYQQILGQGPKLLIQFQNNGVVDDSQLPKDRFSAERLKGVDSTLKIQPAKLEDSAVYLCASSPPSGRGEQYFGPGTRLTVT.

In its sample, this clonotype was seen many times. This chain connects TRBV5-5 to TRBJ2-1; 9 bases agree with TRBD2. Germline V gene sequence: CDR1 SGHKS, CDR2 YYEKEE (reference sequence). This CDR3 comprises 15 residues. The trim removed 4 bases at V and 4 bases at J, leaving 6 bases unmatched. The CDR3: CASSQGLATYNEQFF. CDR3 bases: TGTGCCAGCAGCCAAGGACTAGCGACTTACAATGAGCAGTTCTTC.

There are many counts of this clonotype. The chain couples TRBV9 to TRBJ2-5, with TRBD1 matching 7 bases. This CDR3 comprises 15 residues. Germline V lookup: CDR1 SGDLS, CDR2 YYNGEE. V dropped 4 bases and J dropped 1; count of bases not matched to a gene: 7. The CDR3 reads CASSPYRDSQETQYF. Here the CDR3 DNA reads TGTGCCAGCAGCCCCTACCGGGACAGCCAAGAGACCCAGTACTTC.

The J gene is TRBJ2-3, the V gene TRBV20-1; TRBD2 aligns across 9 bases. The CDR3 runs to 15 residues. V dropped 1 base and J dropped 2; count of bases not matched to a gene: 4. Germline V gene sequence: CDR1 DFQATT, CDR2 SNEGSKA (reference sequence). CDR3 DNA: TGCAGTGCTAGAGTCCCGGGACTAGCCACAGATACGCAGTATTTT. This codes for CSARVPGLATDTQYF.

The chain combines TRBV30 with TRBJ2-3; a weak D match, TRBD2 (6 bases). Deletions cut 0 bases from V and 0 bases from J, with 16 bases between. Germline values: CDR1 GTSNPN, CDR2 SVGIG (reference sequence). The CDR3 is made up of 17 amino acids. CDR3 loop: CAWSVRDWVISTDTQYF. The CDR3 DNA is TGTGCCTGGAGTGTTAGGGACTGGGTTATTAGCACAGATACGCAGTATTTT.